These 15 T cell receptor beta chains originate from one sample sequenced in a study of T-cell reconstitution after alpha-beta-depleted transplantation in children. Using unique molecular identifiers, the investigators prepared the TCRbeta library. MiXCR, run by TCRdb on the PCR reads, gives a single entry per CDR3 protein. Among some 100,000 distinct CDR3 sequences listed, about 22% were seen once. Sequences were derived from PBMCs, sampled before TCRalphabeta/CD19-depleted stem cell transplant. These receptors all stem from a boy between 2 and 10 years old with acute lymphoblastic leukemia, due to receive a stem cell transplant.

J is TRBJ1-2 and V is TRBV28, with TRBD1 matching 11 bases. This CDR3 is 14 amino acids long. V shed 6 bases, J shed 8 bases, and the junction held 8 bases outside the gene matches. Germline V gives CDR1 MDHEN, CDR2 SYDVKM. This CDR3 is CASSRDRGFRGYTF. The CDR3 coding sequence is TGTGCCAGCAGCCGGGACAGGGGGTTTCGGGGCTACACCTTC.

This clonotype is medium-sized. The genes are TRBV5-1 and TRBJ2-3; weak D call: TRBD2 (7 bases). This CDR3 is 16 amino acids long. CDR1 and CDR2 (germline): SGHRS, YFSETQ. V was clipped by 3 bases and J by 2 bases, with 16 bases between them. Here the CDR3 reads CASSSTAGAITDTQYF. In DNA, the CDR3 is TGCGCCAGCAGCTCGACGGCGGGGGCGATCACAGATACGCAGTATTTT.

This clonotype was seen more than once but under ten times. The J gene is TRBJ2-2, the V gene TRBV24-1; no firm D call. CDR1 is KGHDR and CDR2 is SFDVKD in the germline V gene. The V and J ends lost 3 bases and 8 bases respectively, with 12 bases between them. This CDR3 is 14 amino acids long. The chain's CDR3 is CATSDPRYMGELFF. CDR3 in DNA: TGTGCCACCAGTGATCCCCGGTACATGGGGGAGCTGTTTTTT.

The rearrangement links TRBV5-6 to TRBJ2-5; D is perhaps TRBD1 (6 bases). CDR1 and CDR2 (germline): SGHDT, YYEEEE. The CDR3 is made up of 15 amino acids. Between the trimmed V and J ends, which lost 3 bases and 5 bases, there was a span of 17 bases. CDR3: CASSSIGGVGETQYF. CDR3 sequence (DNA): TGTGCCAGCAGCTCTATAGGGGGAGTTGGGGAGACCCAGTACTTC.

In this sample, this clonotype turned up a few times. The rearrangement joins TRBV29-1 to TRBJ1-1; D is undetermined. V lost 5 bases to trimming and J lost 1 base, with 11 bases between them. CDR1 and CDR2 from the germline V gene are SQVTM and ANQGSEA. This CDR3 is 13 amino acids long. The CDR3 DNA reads TGCAGCGTTTTGTTCATGCGGAACACTGAAGCTTTCTTT. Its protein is CSVLFMRNTEAFF.

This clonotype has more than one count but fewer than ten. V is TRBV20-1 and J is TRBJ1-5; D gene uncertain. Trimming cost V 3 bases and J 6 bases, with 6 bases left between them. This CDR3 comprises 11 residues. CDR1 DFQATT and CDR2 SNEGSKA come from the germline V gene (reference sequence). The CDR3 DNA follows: TGCAGTGCTAGTTGGGGTCAGCCCCAGCATTTT. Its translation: CSASWGQPQHF.

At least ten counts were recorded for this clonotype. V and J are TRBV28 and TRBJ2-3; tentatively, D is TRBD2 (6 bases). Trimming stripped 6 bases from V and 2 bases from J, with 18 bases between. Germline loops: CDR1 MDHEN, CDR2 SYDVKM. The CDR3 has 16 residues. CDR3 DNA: TGTGCCAGCAGCCCTCCCCGACTAGTCGTCACAGATACGCAGTATTTT. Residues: CASSPPRLVVTDTQYF.

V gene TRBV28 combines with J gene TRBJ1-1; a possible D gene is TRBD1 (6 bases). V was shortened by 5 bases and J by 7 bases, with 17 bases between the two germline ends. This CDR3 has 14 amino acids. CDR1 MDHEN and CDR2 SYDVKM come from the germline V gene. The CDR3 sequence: CASSALQGIDEAFF. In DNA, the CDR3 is TGTGCCAGCAGTGCCCTACAGGGCATCGATGAAGCTTTCTTT.

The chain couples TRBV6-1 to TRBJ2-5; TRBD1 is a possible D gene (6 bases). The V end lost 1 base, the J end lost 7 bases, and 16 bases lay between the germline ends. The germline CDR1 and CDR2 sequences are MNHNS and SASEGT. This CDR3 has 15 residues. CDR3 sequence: CASSEERQGFGTQYF. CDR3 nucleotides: TGTGCCAGCAGTGAAGAGCGTCAGGGGTTCGGGACCCAGTACTTC.

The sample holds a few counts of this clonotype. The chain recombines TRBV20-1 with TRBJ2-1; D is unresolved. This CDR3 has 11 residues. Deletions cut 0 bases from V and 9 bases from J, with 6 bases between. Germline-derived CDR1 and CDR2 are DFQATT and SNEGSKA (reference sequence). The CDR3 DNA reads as TGCAGTGCTAGAGAAATCCGTGAGCAGTTCTTC. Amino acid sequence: CSAREIREQFF.

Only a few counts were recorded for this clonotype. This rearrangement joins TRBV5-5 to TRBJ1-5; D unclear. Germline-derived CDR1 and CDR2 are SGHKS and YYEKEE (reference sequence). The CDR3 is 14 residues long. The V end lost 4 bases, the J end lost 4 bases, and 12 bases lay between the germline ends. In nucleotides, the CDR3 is TGTGCCAGCAGCCCCCTACCAGTAAATCAGCCCCAGCATTTT. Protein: CASSPLPVNQPQHF.

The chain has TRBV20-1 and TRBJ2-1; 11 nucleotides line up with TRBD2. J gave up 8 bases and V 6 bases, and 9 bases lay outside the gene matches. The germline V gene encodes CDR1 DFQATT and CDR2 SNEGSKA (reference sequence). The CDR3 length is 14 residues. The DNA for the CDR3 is TGCAGTGCCAGCGGGACTAGCGGACTCGATGAGCAGTTCTTC. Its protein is CSASGTSGLDEQFF.

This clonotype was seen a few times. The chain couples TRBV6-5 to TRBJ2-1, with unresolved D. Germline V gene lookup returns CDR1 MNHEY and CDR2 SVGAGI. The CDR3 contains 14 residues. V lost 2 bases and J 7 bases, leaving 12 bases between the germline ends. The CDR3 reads CASSYINLRNEQFF. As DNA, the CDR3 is TGTGCCAGCAGTTACATCAACCTGAGGAATGAGCAGTTCTTC.

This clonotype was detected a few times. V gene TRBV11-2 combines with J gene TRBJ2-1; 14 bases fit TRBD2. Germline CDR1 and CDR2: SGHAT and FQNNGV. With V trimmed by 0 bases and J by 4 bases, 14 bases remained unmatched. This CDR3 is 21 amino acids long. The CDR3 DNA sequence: TGTGCCAGCAGCTTAGACCCGGGACTAGCGGGAGACTATCTACAATACAATGAGCAGTTCTTC. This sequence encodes CASSLDPGLAGDYLQYNEQFF.

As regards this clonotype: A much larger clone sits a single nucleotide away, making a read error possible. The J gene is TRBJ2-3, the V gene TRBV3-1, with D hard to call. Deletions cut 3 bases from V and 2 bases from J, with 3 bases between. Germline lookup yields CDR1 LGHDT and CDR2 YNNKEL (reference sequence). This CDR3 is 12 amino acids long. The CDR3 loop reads CASSHTTDTQYF. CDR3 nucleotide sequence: TGTGCCAGCAGCCATACCACAGATACGCAGTATTTT.